This entry is about one T cell receptor (beta chain). Its target is not known. This sample's time point: week 11, during vaccination. Each dose of the vaccine consisted of 300 ug of mutant IDH1 20-mer peptide, with topical imiquimod. Patients carried new grade 3 or 4 IDH1-mutant astrocytomas lacking nuclear ATRX. This specimen comes from a study of a mutant IDH1 vaccine in newly diagnosed glioma. Overall study context: The vaccination schedule gave patients eight doses in weeks 1, 3, 5, 7, 11, 15, 19 and 23. Patients received vaccination from 4-6 weeks after radiotherapy alone, or with temozolomide cycles.

Generated by immunoSEQ multiplex PCR, the TCRdb table keeps only in-frame clones and is missing some. The sample carries around 100,000 clones, 90% recorded once. This CDR3 has 14 residues. The V segment lost 3 bases and the J segment 3 bases; nucleotides outside the gene matches: 5. CDR1 and CDR2 from the germline V gene are SGHRS and YFSETQ. This receptor was identified in a woman aged 45 to 65 with glioma. The chain employs TRBV5-1 and TRBJ2-7; 8 nucleotides line up with TRBD1. Sample: PBMCs, taken from a glioma patient whose treatment included an IDH1 peptide vaccine. In DNA, the CDR3 is TGCGCCAGCAGCTCCCTCGGGACAGGCTACGAGCAGTACTTC. It translates to CASSSLGTGYEQYF.